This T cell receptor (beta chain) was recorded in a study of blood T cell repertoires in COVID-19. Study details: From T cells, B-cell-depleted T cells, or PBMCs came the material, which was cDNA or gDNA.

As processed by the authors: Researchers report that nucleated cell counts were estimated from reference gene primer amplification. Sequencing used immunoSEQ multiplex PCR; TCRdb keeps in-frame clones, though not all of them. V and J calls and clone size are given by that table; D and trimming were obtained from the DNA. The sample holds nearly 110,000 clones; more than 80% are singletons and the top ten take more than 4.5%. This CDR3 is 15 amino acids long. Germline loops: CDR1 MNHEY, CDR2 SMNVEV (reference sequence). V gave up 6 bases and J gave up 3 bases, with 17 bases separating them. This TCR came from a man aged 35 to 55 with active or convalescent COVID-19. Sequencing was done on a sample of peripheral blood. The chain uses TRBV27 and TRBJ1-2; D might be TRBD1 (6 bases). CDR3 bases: TGTGCCAGCAGCCCTACCTTGGGGGCTTACTATGGCTACACCTTC. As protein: CASSPTLGAYYGYTF.